The TCR beta chain described here comes from a study of CD8 T cells in ankylosing spondylitis. Using its own MiXCR run on the 5' RACE reads, TCRdb lists one record per CDR3 protein. Among about 240,000 distinct CDR3 sequences, 8.2% were seen once, and the ten largest hold about 5%. This CDR3 is built from 16 residues. Germline CDR1 DFQATT, CDR2 SNEGSKA (reference sequence). V was pared by 3 bases and J by 5 bases, with 20 bases between. This clonotype was recorded many times. Specimen: blood, either unsorted or a sorted T cell fraction (not recorded which). This clonotype was obtained from a female donor with ankylosing spondylitis or in good health (not recorded which). The V and J genes are TRBV20-1 and TRBJ2-1, with D perhaps matching TRBD2 (6 bases). For the CDR3, the DNA is TGCAGTGCTAGTGGGGCCGGCGTACTAGCAAACAATGAGCAGTTCTTC. Protein sequence: CSASGAGVLANNEQFF.